This passage covers 32 T cell receptor beta chains from one sample sequenced in a study of blood T cell repertoires in COVID-19 (dated by TCRdb to about 2020). Receptor libraries were prepared by the immunoSEQ multiplex PCR assay. Here the immuneACCESS table is served through TCRdb, limited to in-frame sequences with V and J called. Missing clones are a known gap in these copies; in checked studies unresolved V genes cover under half, and the rest lacks a known reason. For this sample there are tens of thousands of clones; about 80% appear just once. The leading ten clones occupy over 15% of the sample. Sequencing was performed on peripheral blood. The receptors here all came from a human donor in a cohort sampled during active COVID-19.

The rearrangement uses TRBV5-1 and TRBJ2-7, with D possibly TRBD1 on 6 matching bases. Germline V CDR1 and CDR2: SGHRS, YFSETQ. The germline V and J ends were trimmed by 4 bases and 5 bases, with 22 bases remaining between them. The CDR3 contains 16 residues. In DNA, the CDR3 is TGCGCCAGCAGCGCGGGCAGTGGTTCAGGGGTGGACGAGCAGTACTTC. It translates to CASSAGSGSGVDEQYF.

This chain uses TRBV7-3 with TRBJ2-3, with a possible D match to TRBD2 (5 bases). Trimming pared 5 bases from V and 0 bases from J, leaving 12 bases between. The CDR3 runs to 15 residues. CDR1 and CDR2 (germline): SGHTA, FQGTGA. CDR3 loop: CASSPRRASTDTQYF. CDR3 nucleotides: TGTGCCAGCAGCCCGAGGCGGGCTAGCACAGATACGCAGTATTTT.

The rearrangement uses TRBV19 and TRBJ2-7, with no clear D. The CDR3 is 15 amino acids. Germline V lookup: CDR1 LNHDA, CDR2 SQIVND (reference sequence). V lost 2 bases and J lost 1, with 12 bases in between. The CDR3 here is CASSISPGASYEQYF. The CDR3, as DNA: TGTGCCAGTAGTATATCCCCCGGTGCGTCCTACGAGCAGTACTTC.

The chain is built from TRBV29-1 and TRBJ1-1; 8 nucleotides align to TRBD1. The CDR3 covers 13 residues. CDR1 SQVTM and CDR2 ANQGSEA come from the germline V gene. Trimming took 7 bases from V and 0 from J; bases not matched to a gene: 4. The CDR3 DNA reads TGCAGCGCTATGGGACAGGTGAACACTGAAGCTTTCTTT. This codes for CSAMGQVNTEAFF. Filled out from reference TRBV29-1 and TRBJ1-1, the complete variable domain reads SAVISQKPSRDICQRGTSLTIQCQVDSQVTMMFWYRQQPGQSLTLIATANQGSEATYESGFVIDKFPISRPNLTFSTLTVSNMSPEDSSIYLCSAMGQVNTEAFFGQGTRLTVV.

The chain has TRBV6-5 and TRBJ2-7; 9 bases align to TRBD2. CDR3 length: 15 residues. The V gene end was trimmed by 5 bases and the J gene end by 7 bases; junction bases not matched to a gene: 12. CDR1 MNHEY and CDR2 SVGAGI come from the germline V gene. This CDR3 reads CASSPIAGGAWEQYF. The DNA of the CDR3 is TGTGCCAGCAGTCCTATCGCGGGGGGGGCTTGGGAGCAGTACTTC.

The chain employs TRBV28 and TRBJ1-1; D ambiguous. The germline V gene encodes CDR1 MDHEN and CDR2 SYDVKM. V lost 2 bases and J 5 bases, leaving 6 bases between the germline ends. The CDR3 contains 12 residues. The DNA of the CDR3 is TGTGCCAGCAGTTTACGAGGGACTGAAGCTTTCTTT. This gives the protein CASSLRGTEAFF.

This chain uses TRBV5-6 with TRBJ2-2; no reliable D call. Germline V CDR1 and CDR2: SGHDT, YYEEEE. CDR3 length equals 14 residues. The germline V and J ends were trimmed by 3 bases and 6 bases, with 12 bases remaining between them. CDR3 nucleotides: TGTGCCAGCAGCTACGTTACTCCGGCCGGGGAGCTGTTTTTT. This codes for CASSYVTPAGELFF.

The chain uses TRBV20-1 and TRBJ1-1; maybe TRBD1 (5 bases). Trimming left V 3 bases short and J 4 bases short, with 15 bases between. The CDR3 loop spans 14 amino acids. Germline-derived CDR1 and CDR2 are DFQATT and SNEGSKA (reference sequence). The CDR3 protein is CSASFGGGGTEAFF. The CDR3 bases are TGCAGTGCTAGTTTCGGGGGTGGGGGCACTGAAGCTTTCTTT.

The CDR3 DNA follows: TGTGCCAGCAGCTTACAAGGGAGCCAGCCCCAGCATTTT. Protein product: CASSLQGSQPQHF. The chain employs TRBV13 and TRBJ1-5; D is unclear. The CDR3 contains 13 residues. CDR1 and CDR2 (germline): PRHDT, FYEKMQ (reference sequence). V gave up 2 bases and J gave up 7 bases, with 9 bases separating them.

The J gene is TRBJ2-6, the V gene TRBV6-5; D ambiguous. Trimming pared 7 bases from V and 2 bases from J, leaving 6 bases between. This CDR3 is 13 amino acids long. Germline CDR1 reads MNHEY; CDR2 reads SVGAGI. CDR3 nucleotide sequence: TGTGCCAGCAATTCTGCTGGGGCCAACGTCCTGACTTTC. As protein: CASNSAGANVLTF.

V and J are TRBV7-3 and TRBJ2-6, with 8 bases that match TRBD1. The ends lost 2 bases at V and 2 bases at J; junction bases unmatched: 2. The CDR3 sequence is 16 residues long. Germline V gene lookup returns CDR1 SGHTA and CDR2 FQGTGA. CDR3 bases: TGTGCCAGCAGCTTAGTGGGACAGGCTGGGGCCAACGTCCTGACTTTC. This gives the protein CASSLVGQAGANVLTF.

This clone was observed a few times. The gene calls are TRBV2 and TRBJ2-7; 7 bases agree with TRBD1. Trimming cost V 5 bases and J 0 bases; bases outside gene matches: 19. The germline V gene has CDR1 SNHLY and CDR2 FYNNEI. The length of the CDR3 is 19 residues. DNA for the CDR3: TGTGCCAGCAGTTTTCCGGTGTACAGGGGTTCCTCTCTCTCCTACGAGCAGTACTTC. Translating it yields CASSFPVYRGSSLSYEQYF.

The CDR3 spells CASSQNHGPNEKLFF. CDR3 nucleotide sequence: TGTGCCAGCAGCCAAAACCACGGTCCCAATGAAAAACTGTTTTTT. J is TRBJ1-4 and V is TRBV3-1 (or the pseudogene TRBV3-2); unclear D gene. The CDR3 contains 15 residues. The V gene's germline CDR1 is LGHDT and CDR2 YNNKEL (reference sequence). Trimming pared 2 bases from V and 5 bases from J, leaving 12 bases between.

This clone was seen once. This rearrangement joins TRBV5-6 to TRBJ2-3; 12 positions match TRBD1. V shed 2 bases and J 0 bases; nucleotides not matched to a gene: 7. CDR3 size: 18 residues. The germline gives CDR1 SGHDT, CDR2 YYEEEE. The CDR3 loop is CASSFSPGQGASTDTQYF. The CDR3 DNA follows: TGTGCCAGCAGCTTTTCCCCGGGACAGGGGGCCAGCACAGATACGCAGTATTTT.

The J gene is TRBJ2-6, the V gene TRBV30; D might be TRBD1 (5 bases). Trimming left V 4 bases short and J 2 bases short, with 6 bases between. The germline V gene encodes CDR1 GTSNPN and CDR2 SVGIG (reference sequence). This CDR3 has 13 amino acids. In nucleotides, the CDR3 is TGTGCCTGGATGACAGCTGGGGCCAACGTCCTGACTTTC. This translates into CAWMTAGANVLTF.

Written as DNA, the CDR3 is TGTGCCAGCAGTGCAGGAGGGGGCCGGGGGAACACTGAAGCTTTCTTT. The encoded protein is CASSAGGGRGNTEAFF. The chain carries TRBV6-4 and TRBJ1-1, with 7 nucleotides matching TRBD1. The germline CDR1 and CDR2 sequences are MRHNA and SNTAGT. This CDR3 is built from 16 residues. The ends lost 4 bases at V and 1 base at J; junction bases unmatched: 9.

The CDR3 DNA follows: TGCAGCGGTAAAACAGGGAACTATGGCTACACCTTC. Protein sequence: CSGKTGNYGYTF. The chain recombines TRBV29-1 with TRBJ1-2; possibly TRBD1 for D (6 bases). The CDR3 runs to 12 residues. Deletions cut 7 bases from V and 2 bases from J, with 11 bases between. Germline assignment: CDR1 SQVTM and CDR2 ANQGSEA.

The CDR3 region has the DNA TGTGCCAGTAGTCTGGGACTAGCGGGGGGTTTGGAGACCCAGTACTTC. Amino acid sequence: CASSLGLAGGLETQYF. This rearrangement joins TRBV19 to TRBJ2-5; 15 bases are a match to TRBD2. The J segment lost 5 bases and the V segment lost 5 bases, leaving 6 bases of the junction unmatched. This CDR3 is built from 16 residues. Germline V lookup: CDR1 LNHDA, CDR2 SQIVND (reference sequence).

The chain joins TRBV6-5 to TRBJ2-6, with D possibly being TRBD1 (6 bases). Trimming removed 9 bases from V and 2 bases from J, with 8 bases in between. CDR3 length equals 13 residues. The germline V gene encodes CDR1 MNHEY and CDR2 SVGAGI. CDR3 sequence reads: CASTGTGANVLTF. CDR3 nucleotides: TGTGCCAGTACAGGGACTGGGGCCAACGTCCTGACTTTC.

The V gene is TRBV3-1 (or the pseudogene TRBV3-2), the J gene TRBJ1-3; 7 positions match TRBD1. Looked up from germline, CDR1 is LGHDT and CDR2 is YNNKEL (reference sequence). The CDR3 length is 14 residues. The J segment lost 3 bases and the V segment lost 4 bases, leaving 3 bases of the junction unmatched. The CDR3: CASSRDSLGNTIYF. The CDR3 DNA follows: TGTGCCAGCAGCCGGGACAGTCTTGGAAACACCATATATTTT.

The rearrangement uses TRBV5-1 and TRBJ1-1, with 10 bases aligning to TRBD1. Germline CDR1 is SGHRS and CDR2 is YFSETQ. The CDR3 length is 12 residues. With 5 bases clipped from V and 11 bases from J, the junction kept 6 bases outside the gene matches. The CDR3 region has the DNA TGCGCCAGCAGTACGCGGACAGGGGGGGCTTTCTTT. Translation gives CASSTRTGGAFF.

This clone came up once. This sequence joins TRBV18 and TRBJ2-1; 11 bases are shared with TRBD1. Germline lookup yields CDR1 KGHSH and CDR2 LQKENI. The J segment lost 7 bases and the V segment lost 3 bases, leaving 2 bases of the junction unmatched. This CDR3 is built from 14 residues. CDR3 in DNA: TGTGCCAGCTCACCGGGGGACAGGGGGAATGAGCAGTTCTTC. Amino acids: CASSPGDRGNEQFF.

The DNA for the CDR3 is TGTGCCTGGAGTCCCATCGGGGGGGCTCGCACAGATACGCAGTATTTT. This encodes CAWSPIGGARTDTQYF. V usage is TRBV30 and J usage is TRBJ2-3, with TRBD2 matching 8 bases. The ends lost 2 bases at V and 1 base at J; junction bases unmatched: 8. Germline assignment: CDR1 GTSNPN and CDR2 SVGIG (reference sequence). The CDR3 loop spans 16 amino acids.

This clone appeared a few times. The chain recombines TRBV19 with TRBJ1-5, with a tentative D call TRBD1 (6 bases). CDR3 length equals 12 residues. Germline CDR1 LNHDA, CDR2 SQIVND (reference sequence). V gave up 7 bases and J gave up 5 bases, with 9 bases separating them. Here the CDR3 DNA reads TGTGCCAGTATGGACAGTCATCAGCCCCAGCATTTT. It encodes CASMDSHQPQHF.

This clone was counted a few times. This chain connects TRBV4-1 to TRBJ1-6; the D gene is possibly TRBD1 (5 bases). Deletions cut 0 bases from V and 9 bases from J, with 12 bases between. The CDR3 consists of 15 residues. Germline V gene sequence: CDR1 MGHRA, CDR2 YSYEKL. In DNA, the CDR3 is TGCGCCAGCAGCCAAGACTCCAGGGAGGTTTCACCCCTCCACTTT. Encoded protein: CASSQDSREVSPLHF.

V and J are TRBV7-2 and TRBJ1-1; D is unclear. Trimming stripped 5 bases from V and 5 bases from J, with 12 bases between. The CDR3 runs 13 residues. In germline, CDR1 is SGHTA, CDR2 FQGNSA. The CDR3 nucleotides are TGTGCCAGCAGCGTACAGAGTCAAACTGAAGCTTTCTTT. Translation gives CASSVQSQTEAFF.

V gene TRBV5-1 combines with J gene TRBJ2-7, with D possibly TRBD1 on 5 matching bases. The CDR3 totals 14 residues. Germline V CDR1 and CDR2: SGHRS, YFSETQ. Trimming removed 1 base at V and 6 bases at J, with 14 bases between. CDR3 sequence (DNA): TGCGCCAGCAGCTTGCTGACAGCTCTCCGCGAGCAGTACTTC. Its translation is CASSLLTALREQYF.

The chain links TRBV4-3 to TRBJ1-1; D unclear. Germline V CDR1 and CDR2: LGHNA, YSLEER. Between the trimmed V and J ends, which lost 4 bases and 1 base, there was a span of 10 bases. This CDR3 contains 14 residues. The CDR3 region has the DNA TGCGCCAGCAGCCGAGAGCTAGCGAACACTGAAGCTTTCTTT. Protein sequence: CASSRELANTEAFF.

This sequence joins TRBV6-2 or TRBV6-3 and TRBJ2-5; 10 bases map to TRBD2. Trimming removed 4 bases from V and 9 bases from J; junction bases left unmatched: 8. This CDR3 has 14 residues. CDR1 is MNHEY and CDR2 is SVGEGT in the germline V gene. The chain's CDR3 is CASSSAGGLWAQYF. CDR3 DNA sequence: TGTGCCAGCAGTTCAGCGGGGGGGCTGTGGGCCCAGTACTTC.

This clone was seen more than once but under ten times. The V and J genes are TRBV6-1 and TRBJ2-7, with D maybe TRBD2 (5 bases). The CDR3 runs 12 residues. Germline CDR1 reads MNHNS; CDR2 reads SASEGT. V lost 1 base to trimming and J lost 4 bases, with 5 bases between them. The CDR3 here is CASSEERYEQYF. For the CDR3, the DNA is TGTGCCAGCAGTGAAGAGCGGTACGAGCAGTACTTC.

The genes are TRBV4-1 and TRBJ1-5; 8 bases fit TRBD1. The V gene end was trimmed by 3 bases and the J gene end by 1 base; junction bases not matched to a gene: 11. Germline V gene sequence: CDR1 MGHRA, CDR2 YSYEKL. This CDR3 contains 18 residues. In DNA, the CDR3 is TGCGCCAGCAGCCACCGCGTAAAGACAGGGGACAGCAATCAGCCCCAGCATTTT. This sequence encodes CASSHRVKTGDSNQPQHF.

The chain is built from TRBV6-6 and TRBJ2-6, with D perhaps TRBD2 (5 bases). Trimming left V 5 bases short and J 4 bases short, with 12 bases between. Germline loops: CDR1 MNHNY, CDR2 SVGAGI (reference sequence). CDR3 length: 15 residues. The CDR3 DNA sequence: TGTGCCAGCAGTCCCTCGGCGGGCGGGGCCAACGTCCTGACTTTC. The encoded protein is CASSPSAGGANVLTF.